The entry below gives a single T cell receptor beta chain sequence along with its context. Its target is unknown. Only in-frame clones appear in the TCRdb table, and some are missing; sequencing was by immunoSEQ multiplex PCR. The sample records some 170,000 clones, roughly 93% being singletons. The record originates from a study of T cell responses to AZD1222 COVID-19 vaccine. Study-level points and caveats: Nearly half of unique spike-specific TCRs reportedly avoided B.1.351 and B.1.1.7 mutated regions. Spike-specific TCR repertoires showed rising breadth and depth after two AZD1222 doses. Mostly white British, mostly female donors; authors suggested clonal diversity may be underestimated. Spike-wide coverage was observed for vaccine-associated CD4 TCRs, with dominant responses at 160-218 and 743-854.

Looked up from germline, CDR1 is SGHNT and CDR2 is YYREEE (reference sequence). Trimming left V 1 base short and J 5 bases short, with 9 bases between. The CDR3 spans 13 residues. This chain joins TRBV5-4 and TRBJ2-5, with D perhaps TRBD1 (6 bases). This sequence originates from an adult who received the MenACWY meningococcal vaccine as a control. The starting material was peripheral blood, obtained 28 days after the second dose of the MenACWY control vaccine. The CDR3 nucleotides read TGTGCCAGCAGCTTGCGGACAGCTGAGACCCAGTACTTC. Residues: CASSLRTAETQYF.